One and the same sample provided the 8 T cell receptor beta chains below, sequenced in a study of identical twins. TCRdb redid the calling of the 5' RACE reads with MiXCR, one entry per CDR3 protein. This repertoire shows approximately 690,000 distinct CDR3 sequences, 6% to 6.5% found once; its top ten account for 1.5% to 2%. The sequencing input was naive T cells sorted from blood. The receptors were sampled from a man aged 18 to 30 in good health.

The CDR3 nucleotides are TGTGCCTGGAGACGGGGGATCAATGAGCAGTTCTTC. Its protein product is CAWRRGINEQFF. The rearrangement joins TRBV30 to TRBJ2-1, with D maybe TRBD2 (6 bases). This CDR3 has 12 amino acids. Trimming cost V 3 bases and J 6 bases, with 9 bases left between them. The germline V gene has CDR1 GTSNPN and CDR2 SVGIG (reference sequence).

This clonotype was picked up a small number of times. The chain couples TRBV18 to TRBJ1-4; D not resolved. V shed 5 bases and J shed 6 bases, with 16 bases lying between them. The CDR3 length is 15 residues. Germline V gene sequence: CDR1 KGHSH, CDR2 LQKENI. The CDR3 bases are TGTGCCAGCTCATCCGAAATAAGGAACCATGAAAAACTGTTTTTT. This codes for CASSSEIRNHEKLFF.

This clonotype was picked up many times. The rearrangement links TRBV5-5 to TRBJ1-1; D remains ambiguous. The CDR3 has 15 amino acids. Germline V gives CDR1 SGHKS, CDR2 YYEKEE (reference sequence). Trimming pared 0 bases from V and 4 bases from J, leaving 13 bases between. CDR3 residues: CASSLGPRSSTEAFF. The CDR3 bases are TGTGCCAGCAGCTTGGGGCCAAGGTCGAGCACTGAAGCTTTCTTT.

This clonotype was counted at least ten times. The CDR3 region is CASSVGQGSDTQYF. The CDR3 nucleotides are TGCGCCAGCAGCGTGGGACAGGGGTCAGATACGCAGTATTTT. The chain joins TRBV5-1 to TRBJ2-3, with 10 bases that match TRBD1. V gave up 4 bases and J gave up 4 bases; unmatched junction bases: 3. CDR1 is SGHRS, CDR2 YFSETQ, per germline. This CDR3 contains 14 residues.

There are a few counts of this clonotype. CDR3 bases: TGCAGTGCTAGGTCTAGGGTCACTGAAGCTTTCTTT. Amino acid sequence: CSARSRVTEAFF. The rearrangement uses TRBV20-1 and TRBJ1-1, with unresolved D. This CDR3 is 12 amino acids long. Germline V gene data show CDR1 as DFQATT and CDR2 as SNEGSKA (reference sequence). The germline V and J ends were trimmed by 3 bases and 4 bases, with 9 bases remaining between them.

The genes are TRBV18 and TRBJ2-2; 10 bases line up with TRBD2. The V and J ends lost 5 bases and 2 bases, in that order; junction bases with no gene match: 5. This CDR3 contains 16 residues. Germline CDR1 and CDR2: KGHSH and LQKENI. The CDR3 sequence is CASSYLAGVNTGELFF. CDR3 DNA sequence: TGTGCCAGCTCATACCTAGCGGGAGTCAACACCGGGGAGCTGTTTTTT. The full variable domain, completed using reference TRBV18 and TRBJ2-2, is NAGVMQNPRHLVRRRGQEARLRCSPMKGHSHVYWYRQLPEEGLKFMVYLQKENIIDESGMPKERFSAEFPKEGPSILRIQQVVRGDSAAYFCASSYLAGVNTGELFFGEGSRLTVL.

Many counts were recorded for this clonotype. V is TRBV5-1 and J is TRBJ2-2; tentative D call: TRBD1 (6 bases). Germline V CDR1 and CDR2: SGHRS, YFSETQ. The CDR3 runs to 15 residues. V was pared by 2 bases and J by 2 bases, with 10 bases between. The CDR3 DNA is TGCGCCAGCAGCTTCCAGGGGAAAAACACCGGGGAGCTGTTTTTT. Protein sequence: CASSFQGKNTGELFF.

This clonotype was detected ten times or more. In DNA form, the CDR3 reads TGCAGTGCTCTAACTCTCCGCCTCTACGAGCAGTACTTC. It translates to CSALTLRLYEQYF. V gene TRBV20-1 combines with J gene TRBJ2-7; D remains ambiguous. Deletions cut 5 bases from V and 3 bases from J, with 14 bases between. This CDR3 is 13 amino acids long. The germline gives CDR1 DFQATT, CDR2 SNEGSKA (reference sequence).